This TCR beta chain derives from a study of response to subunit inactivated influenza vaccine. Whole-study findings and limits: There was a suggestion from the authors that each seasonal influenza vaccination recruits few new T cells.

The V end was cut by 6 bases, the J end by 0 bases, with 11 bases between. The CDR3 is 14 residues long. This clonotype was counted between two and nine times. Antigen: not known. Using its own MiXCR run on the RT-PCR reads, TCRdb lists one record per CDR3 protein. The table shows about 190,000 distinct CDR3 sequences, with approximately 15% occurring only once. The material sequenced was CD8+ T cells sorted from PBMCs, taken less than 6 days after vaccination. This sequence was found in a middle-aged man who received an inactivated influenza vaccine. This sequence joins TRBV12-3 or TRBV12-4 and TRBJ1-1; D is perhaps TRBD1 (6 bases). The CDR3, as DNA: TGTGCCAGCAGCATTTACAGGGTGAACACTGAAGCTTTCTTT. Translated: CASSIYRVNTEAFF.